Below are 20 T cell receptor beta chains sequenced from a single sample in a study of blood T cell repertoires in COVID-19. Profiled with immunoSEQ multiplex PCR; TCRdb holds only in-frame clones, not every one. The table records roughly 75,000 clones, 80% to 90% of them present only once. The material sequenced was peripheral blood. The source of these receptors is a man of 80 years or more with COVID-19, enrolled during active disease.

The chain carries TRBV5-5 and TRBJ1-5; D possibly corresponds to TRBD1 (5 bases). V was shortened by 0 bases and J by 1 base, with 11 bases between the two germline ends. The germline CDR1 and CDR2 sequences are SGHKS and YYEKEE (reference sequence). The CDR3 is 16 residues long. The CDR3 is CASSLAGGRSNQPQHF. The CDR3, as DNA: TGTGCCAGCAGCTTGGCCGGGGGAAGGAGCAATCAGCCCCAGCATTTT.

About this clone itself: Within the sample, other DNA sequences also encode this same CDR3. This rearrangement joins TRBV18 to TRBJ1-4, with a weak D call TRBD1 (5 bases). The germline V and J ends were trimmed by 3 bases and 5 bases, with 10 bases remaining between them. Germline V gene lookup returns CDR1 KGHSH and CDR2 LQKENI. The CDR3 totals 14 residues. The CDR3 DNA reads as TGTGCCAGCTCACCGGGGCAGGGAAATGAAAAACTGTTTTTT. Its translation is CASSPGQGNEKLFF.

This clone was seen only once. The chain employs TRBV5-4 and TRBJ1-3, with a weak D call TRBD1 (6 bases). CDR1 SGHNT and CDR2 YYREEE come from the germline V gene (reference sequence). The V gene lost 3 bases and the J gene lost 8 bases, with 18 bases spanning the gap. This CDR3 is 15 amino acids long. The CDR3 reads CASSSKDRPGDTIYF. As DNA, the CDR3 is TGTGCCAGCAGCTCCAAGGACAGACCAGGAGACACCATATATTTT.

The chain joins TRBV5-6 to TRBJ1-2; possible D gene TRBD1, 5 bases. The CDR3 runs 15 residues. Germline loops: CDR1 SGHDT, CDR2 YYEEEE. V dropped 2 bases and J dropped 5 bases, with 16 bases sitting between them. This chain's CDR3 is CASSLKPSGGYGYTF. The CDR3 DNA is TGTGCCAGCAGCTTAAAGCCCTCGGGGGGTTATGGCTACACCTTC.

CDR3 protein: CASSHPGTGNYGYTF. DNA for the CDR3: TGCGCCAGCAGCCACCCCGGGACAGGGAACTATGGCTACACCTTC. The chain combines TRBV4-1 with TRBJ1-2; 9 bases line up with TRBD1. Germline V gives CDR1 MGHRA, CDR2 YSYEKL. With 3 bases clipped from V and 2 bases from J, the junction kept 4 bases outside the gene matches. CDR3 length: 15 residues.

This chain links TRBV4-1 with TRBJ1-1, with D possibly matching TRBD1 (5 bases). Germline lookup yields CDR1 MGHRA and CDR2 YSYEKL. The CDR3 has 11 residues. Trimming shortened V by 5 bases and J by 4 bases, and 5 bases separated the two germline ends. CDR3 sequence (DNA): TGCGCCAGCAGCAGGGGCACTGAAGCTTTCTTT. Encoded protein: CASSRGTEAFF.

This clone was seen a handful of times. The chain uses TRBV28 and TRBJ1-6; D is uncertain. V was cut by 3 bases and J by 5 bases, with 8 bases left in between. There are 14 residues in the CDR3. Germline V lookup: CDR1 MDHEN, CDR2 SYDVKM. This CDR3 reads CASSFTRNNSPLHF. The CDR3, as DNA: TGTGCCAGCAGTTTTACCAGGAATAATTCACCCCTCCACTTT.

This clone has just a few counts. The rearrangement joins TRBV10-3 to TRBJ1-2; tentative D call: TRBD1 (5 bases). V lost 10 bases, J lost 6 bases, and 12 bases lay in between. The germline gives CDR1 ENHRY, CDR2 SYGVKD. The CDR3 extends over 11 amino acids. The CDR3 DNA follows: TGTGCCACCCAGGGTGGGGATGGCTACACCTTC. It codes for CATQGGDGYTF.

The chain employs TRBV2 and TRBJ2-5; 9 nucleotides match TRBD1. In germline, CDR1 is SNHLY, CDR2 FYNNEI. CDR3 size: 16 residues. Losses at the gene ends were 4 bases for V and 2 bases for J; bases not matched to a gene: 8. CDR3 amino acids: CASSGPGQGVQETQYF. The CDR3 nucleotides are TGTGCCAGCAGTGGGCCGGGACAGGGAGTTCAAGAGACCCAGTACTTC. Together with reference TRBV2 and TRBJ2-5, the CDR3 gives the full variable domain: EPEVTQTPSHQVTQMGQEVILRCVPISNHLYFYWYRQILGQKVEFLVSFYNNEISEKSEIFDDQFSVERPDGSNFTLKIRSTKLEDSAMYFCASSGPGQGVQETQYFGPGTRLLVL.

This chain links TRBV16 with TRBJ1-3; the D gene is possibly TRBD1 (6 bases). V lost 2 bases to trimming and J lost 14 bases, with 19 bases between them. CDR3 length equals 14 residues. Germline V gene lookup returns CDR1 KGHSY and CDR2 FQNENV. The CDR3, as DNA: TGTGCCAGCAGCCAAAGATATGCGGGGGGCCTTCTATATTTT. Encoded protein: CASSQRYAGGLLYF.

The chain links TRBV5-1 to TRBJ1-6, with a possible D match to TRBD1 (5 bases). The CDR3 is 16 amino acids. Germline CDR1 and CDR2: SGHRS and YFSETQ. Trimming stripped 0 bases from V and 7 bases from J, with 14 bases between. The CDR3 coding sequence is TGCGCCAGCAGCTTGGGGTACGGGGGTAGCAATTCACCCCTCCACTTT. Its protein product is CASSLGYGGSNSPLHF.

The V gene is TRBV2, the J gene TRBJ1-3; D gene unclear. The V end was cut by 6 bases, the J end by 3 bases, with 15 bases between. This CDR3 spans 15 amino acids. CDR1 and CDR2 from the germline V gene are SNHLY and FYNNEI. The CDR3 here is CASRGGVGYGNTIYF. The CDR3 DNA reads TGTGCCAGCAGGGGAGGTGTGGGATATGGAAACACCATATATTTT.

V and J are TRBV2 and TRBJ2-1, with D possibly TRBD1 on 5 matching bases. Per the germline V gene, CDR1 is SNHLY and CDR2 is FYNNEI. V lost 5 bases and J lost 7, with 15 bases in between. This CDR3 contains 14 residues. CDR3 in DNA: TGTGCCAGCAGTAATAAGGGGCTGAGGAATGAGCAGTTCTTC. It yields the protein CASSNKGLRNEQFF. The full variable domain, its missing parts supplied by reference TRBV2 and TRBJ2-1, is EPEVTQTPSHQVTQMGQEVILRCVPISNHLYFYWYRQILGQKVEFLVSFYNNEISEKSEIFDDQFSVERPDGSNFTLKIRSTKLEDSAMYFCASSNKGLRNEQFFGPGTRLTVL.

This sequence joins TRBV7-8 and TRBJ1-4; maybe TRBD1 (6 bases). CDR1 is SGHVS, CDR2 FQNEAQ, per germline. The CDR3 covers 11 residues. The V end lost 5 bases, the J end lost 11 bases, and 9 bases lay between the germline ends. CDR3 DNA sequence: TGTGCCAGCAGCACCACAGGGAAACTGTTTTTT. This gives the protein CASSTTGKLFF.

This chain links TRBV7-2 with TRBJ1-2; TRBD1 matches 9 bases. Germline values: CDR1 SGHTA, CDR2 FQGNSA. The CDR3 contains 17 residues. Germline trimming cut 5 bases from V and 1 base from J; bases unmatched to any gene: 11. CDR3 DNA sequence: TGTGCCAGCAGCGATCCCCCCGGGACAGGGCTTAACTATGGCTACACCTTC. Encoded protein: CASSDPPGTGLNYGYTF.

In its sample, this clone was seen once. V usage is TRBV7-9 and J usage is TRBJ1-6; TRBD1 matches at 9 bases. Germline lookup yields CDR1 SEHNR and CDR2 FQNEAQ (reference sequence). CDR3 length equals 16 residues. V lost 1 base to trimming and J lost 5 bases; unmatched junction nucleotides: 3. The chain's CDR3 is CASSLVRTGDNSPLHF. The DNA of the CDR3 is TGTGCCAGCAGCTTAGTCCGGACAGGGGATAATTCACCCCTCCACTTT.

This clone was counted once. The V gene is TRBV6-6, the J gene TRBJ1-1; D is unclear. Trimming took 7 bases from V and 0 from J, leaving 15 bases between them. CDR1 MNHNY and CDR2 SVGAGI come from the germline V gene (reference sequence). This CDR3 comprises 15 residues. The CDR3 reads CASILNPGMNTEAFF. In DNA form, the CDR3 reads TGTGCCAGCATTTTAAATCCAGGAATGAACACTGAAGCTTTCTTT.

This CDR3 is CASSFGGAADTQYF. The CDR3 nucleotides read TGTGCCAGCAGCTTCGGGGGGGCCGCAGATACGCAGTATTTT. The chain carries TRBV7-2 and TRBJ2-3, with 8 bases lining up with TRBD2. Germline V gene sequence: CDR1 SGHTA, CDR2 FQGNSA. This CDR3 contains 14 residues. J gave up 4 bases and V 3 bases, and 3 bases lay outside the gene matches.

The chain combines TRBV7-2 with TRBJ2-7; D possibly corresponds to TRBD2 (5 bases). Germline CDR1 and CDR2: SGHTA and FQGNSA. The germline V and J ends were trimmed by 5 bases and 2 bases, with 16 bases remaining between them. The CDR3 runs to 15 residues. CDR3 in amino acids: CASSAYKFGTYEQYF. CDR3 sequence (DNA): TGTGCCAGCAGCGCGTACAAGTTCGGGACCTACGAGCAGTACTTC.

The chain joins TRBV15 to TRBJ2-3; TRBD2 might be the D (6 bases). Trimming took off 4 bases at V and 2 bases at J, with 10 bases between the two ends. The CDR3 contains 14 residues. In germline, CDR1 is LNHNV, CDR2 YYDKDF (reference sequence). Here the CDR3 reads CATSTGTVTDTQYF. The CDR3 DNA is TGTGCCACCAGCACTGGGACTGTCACAGATACGCAGTATTTT.